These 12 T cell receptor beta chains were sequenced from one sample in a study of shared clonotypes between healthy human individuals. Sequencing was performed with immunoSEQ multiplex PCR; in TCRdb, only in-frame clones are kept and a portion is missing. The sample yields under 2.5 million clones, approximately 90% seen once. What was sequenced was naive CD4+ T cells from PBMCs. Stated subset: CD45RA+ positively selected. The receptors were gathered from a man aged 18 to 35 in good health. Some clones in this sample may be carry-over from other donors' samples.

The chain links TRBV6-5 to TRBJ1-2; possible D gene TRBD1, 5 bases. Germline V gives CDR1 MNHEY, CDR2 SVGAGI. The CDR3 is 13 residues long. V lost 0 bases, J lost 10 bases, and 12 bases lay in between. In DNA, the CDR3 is TGTGCCAGCAGTTACTCTCCGGTAGGGACCTACACCTTC. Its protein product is CASSYSPVGTYTF.

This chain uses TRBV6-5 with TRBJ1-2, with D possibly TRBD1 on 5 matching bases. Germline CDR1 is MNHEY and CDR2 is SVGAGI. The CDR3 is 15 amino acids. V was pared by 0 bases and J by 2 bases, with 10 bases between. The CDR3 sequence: CASSYSGAGNYGYTF. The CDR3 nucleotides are TGTGCCAGCAGTTACTCAGGGGCAGGGAACTATGGCTACACCTTC.

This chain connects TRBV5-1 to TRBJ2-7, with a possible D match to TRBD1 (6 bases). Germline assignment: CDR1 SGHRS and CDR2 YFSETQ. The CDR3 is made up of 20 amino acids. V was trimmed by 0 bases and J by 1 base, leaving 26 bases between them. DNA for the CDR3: TGCGCCAGCAGCTTGGGTCTCGTACGTTCTGGGGGCCGTTTATCCTACGAGCAGTACTTC. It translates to CASSLGLVRSGGRLSYEQYF.

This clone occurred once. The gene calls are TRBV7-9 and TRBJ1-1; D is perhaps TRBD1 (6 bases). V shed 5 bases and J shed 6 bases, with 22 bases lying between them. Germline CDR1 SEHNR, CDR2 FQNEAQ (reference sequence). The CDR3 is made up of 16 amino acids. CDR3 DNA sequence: TGTGCCAGCAGCCCCTTGACGGGGGCGGTGGTAGCTGAAGCTTTCTTT. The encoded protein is CASSPLTGAVVAEAFF.

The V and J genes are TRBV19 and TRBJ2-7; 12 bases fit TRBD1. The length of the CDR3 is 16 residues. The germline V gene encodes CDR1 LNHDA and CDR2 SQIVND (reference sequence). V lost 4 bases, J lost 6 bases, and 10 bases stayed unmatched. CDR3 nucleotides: TGTGCCAGTAGTACCCACGGGCGGGACAGGGGGCCCGAGCAGTACTTC. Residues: CASSTHGRDRGPEQYF. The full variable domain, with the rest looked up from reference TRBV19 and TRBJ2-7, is DGGITQSPKYLFRKEGQNVTLSCEQNLNHDAMYWYRQDPGQGLRLIYYSQIVNDFQKGDIAEGYSVSREKKESFPLTVTSAQKNPTAFYLCASSTHGRDRGPEQYFGPGTRLTVT.

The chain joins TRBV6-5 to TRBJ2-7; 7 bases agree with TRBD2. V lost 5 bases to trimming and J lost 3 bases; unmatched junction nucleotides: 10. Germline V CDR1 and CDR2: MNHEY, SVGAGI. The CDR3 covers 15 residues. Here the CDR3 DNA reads TGTGCCAGCAGTGGGTCCTGGGGAGGGGTCTACGAGCAGTACTTC. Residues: CASSGSWGGVYEQYF.

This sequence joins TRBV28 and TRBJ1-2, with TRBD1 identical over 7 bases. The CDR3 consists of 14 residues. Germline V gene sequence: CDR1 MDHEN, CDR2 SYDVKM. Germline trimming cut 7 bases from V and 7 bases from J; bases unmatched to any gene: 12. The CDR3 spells CASTGTVPIGGYTF. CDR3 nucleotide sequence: TGTGCCAGCACAGGGACAGTCCCCATTGGTGGCTACACCTTC.

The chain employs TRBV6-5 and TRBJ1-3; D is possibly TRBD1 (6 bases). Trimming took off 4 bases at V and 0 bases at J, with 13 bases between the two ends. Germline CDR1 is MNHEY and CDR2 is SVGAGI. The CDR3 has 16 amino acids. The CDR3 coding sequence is TGTGCCAGCAGTTTCACAGGGATCAGCTCTGGAAACACCATATATTTT. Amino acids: CASSFTGISSGNTIYF.

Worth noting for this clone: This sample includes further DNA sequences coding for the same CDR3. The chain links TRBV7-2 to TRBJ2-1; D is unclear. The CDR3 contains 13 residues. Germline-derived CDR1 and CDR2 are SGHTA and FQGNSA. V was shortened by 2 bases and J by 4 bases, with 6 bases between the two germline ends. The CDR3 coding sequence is TGTGCCAGCAGCTTACTCCGATACAATGAGCAGTTCTTC. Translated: CASSLLRYNEQFF.

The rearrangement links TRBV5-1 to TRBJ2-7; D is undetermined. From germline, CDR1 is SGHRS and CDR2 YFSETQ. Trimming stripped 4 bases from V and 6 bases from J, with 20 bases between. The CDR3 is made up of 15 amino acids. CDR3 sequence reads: CASSPTRTDFGEQYF. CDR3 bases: TGCGCCAGCAGCCCTACAAGGACCGATTTCGGCGAGCAGTACTTC.

Written as DNA, the CDR3 is TGTGCCTGGATCAGGTCTCCCGGGACTGAAGCTTTCTTT. Translation: CAWIRSPGTEAFF. V gene TRBV30 combines with J gene TRBJ1-1, with D unresolved. Germline CDR1 reads GTSNPN; CDR2 reads SVGIG (reference sequence). The CDR3 is made up of 13 amino acids. The ends were cut back, 4 bases at V and 5 bases at J, with 14 bases in the middle. The full variable domain, rest sourced from reference TRBV30 and TRBJ1-1, is SQTIHQWPATLVQPVGSPLSLECTVEGTSNPNLYWYRQAAGRGLQLLFYSVGIGQISSEVPQNLSASRPQDRQFILSSKKLLLSDSGFYLCAWIRSPGTEAFFGQGTRLTVV.

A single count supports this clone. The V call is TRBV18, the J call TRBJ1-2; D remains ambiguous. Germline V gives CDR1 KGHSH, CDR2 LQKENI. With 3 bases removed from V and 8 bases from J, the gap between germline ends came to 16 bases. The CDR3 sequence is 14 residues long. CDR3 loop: CASSPGQTNEGYTF. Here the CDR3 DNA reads TGTGCCAGCTCACCGGGTCAAACTAATGAGGGCTACACCTTC.